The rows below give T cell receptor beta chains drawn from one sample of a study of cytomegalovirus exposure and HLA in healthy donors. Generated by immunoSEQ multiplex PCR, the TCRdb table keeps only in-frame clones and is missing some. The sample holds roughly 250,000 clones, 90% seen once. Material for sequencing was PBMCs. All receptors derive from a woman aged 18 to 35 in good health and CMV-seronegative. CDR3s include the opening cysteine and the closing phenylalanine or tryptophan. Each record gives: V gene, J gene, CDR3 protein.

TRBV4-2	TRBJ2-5	CASSQEGLAGGYQETQYF
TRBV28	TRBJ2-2	CASSKTSGGVAGELFF
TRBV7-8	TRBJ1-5	CASSFQGMAEGNQPQHF
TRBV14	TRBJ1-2	CASSQGQGVYGYTF
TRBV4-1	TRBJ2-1	CASSHNLKTSINEQFF
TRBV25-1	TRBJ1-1	CASSGRKGQRMNTEAFF
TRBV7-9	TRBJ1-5	CASSLDQSSQPQHF
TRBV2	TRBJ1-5	CASSSGRGLDQPQHF
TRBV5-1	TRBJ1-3	CASSLDRSGNTIYF
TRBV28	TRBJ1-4	CASSYTRQGLARGLFF
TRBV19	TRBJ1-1	CASSPRTATEAFF
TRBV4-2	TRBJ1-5	CASSPTGDSNQPQHF
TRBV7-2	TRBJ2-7	CASSKLTRAISYEQYF
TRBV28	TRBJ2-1	CASSLGLAGPGGEQFF
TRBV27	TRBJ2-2	CASSLGTGLTGELFF
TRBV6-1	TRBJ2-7	CASSGLRAGVSYEQYF
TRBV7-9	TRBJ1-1	CASSRRTEAFF
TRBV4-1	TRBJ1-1	CASSKYRGEGTEAFF
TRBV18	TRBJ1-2	CASSPETGVGYTF
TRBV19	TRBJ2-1	CALAGNYYNEQFF
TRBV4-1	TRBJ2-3	CASSQLAGTTDTQYF
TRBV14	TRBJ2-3	CASSQQTAATGSDTQYF
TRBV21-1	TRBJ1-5	CASSKAPGGSNQPQHF
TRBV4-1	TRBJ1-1	CASSHDRGLRTEAFF
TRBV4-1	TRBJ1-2	CASSQVTGPLGGYTF
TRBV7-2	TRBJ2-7	CASSLELAGGYEQYF
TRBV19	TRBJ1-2	CASSLTGGNYGYTF
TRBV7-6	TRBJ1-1	CASTQGLVNTEAFF
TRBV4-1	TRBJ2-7	CASSQEANYEQYF
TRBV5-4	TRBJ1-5	CASSWSQGERMYSNQPQHF
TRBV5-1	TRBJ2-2	CASRSPGTGSTGELFF
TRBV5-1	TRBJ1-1	CASSPPRGPTLNTEAFF
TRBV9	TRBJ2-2	CASSAGTSNTGELFF
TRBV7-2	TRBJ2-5	CASSSAGGMETQYF
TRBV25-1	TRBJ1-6	CASSEWDSEFSNSPLHF
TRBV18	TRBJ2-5	CASSPPSQGQTQYF
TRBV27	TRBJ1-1	CASSFYPGLNTEAFF
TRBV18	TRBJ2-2	CASSPGFAATGNTGELFF
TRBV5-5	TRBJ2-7	CASSLTRTKTDEQYF
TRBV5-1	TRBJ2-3	CASSLELAVSTDTQYF
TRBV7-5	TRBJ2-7	CARSSDREQPYEQYF
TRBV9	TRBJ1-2	CASSLGQYYGYTF
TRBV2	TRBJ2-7	CASSAQGYEQYF
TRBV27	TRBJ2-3	CASSGGSGGSTDTQYF